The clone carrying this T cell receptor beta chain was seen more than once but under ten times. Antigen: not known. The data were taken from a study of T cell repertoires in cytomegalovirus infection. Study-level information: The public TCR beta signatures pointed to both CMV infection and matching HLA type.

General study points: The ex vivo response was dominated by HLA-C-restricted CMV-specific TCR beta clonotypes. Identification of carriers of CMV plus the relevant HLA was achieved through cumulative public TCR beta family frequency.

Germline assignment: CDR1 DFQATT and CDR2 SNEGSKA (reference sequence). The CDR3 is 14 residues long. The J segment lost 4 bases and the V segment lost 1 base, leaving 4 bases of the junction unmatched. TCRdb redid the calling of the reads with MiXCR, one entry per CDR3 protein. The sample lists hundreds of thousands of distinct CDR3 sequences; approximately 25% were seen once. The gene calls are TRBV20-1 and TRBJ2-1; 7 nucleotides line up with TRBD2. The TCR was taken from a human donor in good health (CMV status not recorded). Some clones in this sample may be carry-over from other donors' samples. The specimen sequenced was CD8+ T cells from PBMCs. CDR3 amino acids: CSARGGGEYNEQFF. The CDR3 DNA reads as TGCAGTGCTAGAGGGGGGGGAGAGTACAATGAGCAGTTCTTC.